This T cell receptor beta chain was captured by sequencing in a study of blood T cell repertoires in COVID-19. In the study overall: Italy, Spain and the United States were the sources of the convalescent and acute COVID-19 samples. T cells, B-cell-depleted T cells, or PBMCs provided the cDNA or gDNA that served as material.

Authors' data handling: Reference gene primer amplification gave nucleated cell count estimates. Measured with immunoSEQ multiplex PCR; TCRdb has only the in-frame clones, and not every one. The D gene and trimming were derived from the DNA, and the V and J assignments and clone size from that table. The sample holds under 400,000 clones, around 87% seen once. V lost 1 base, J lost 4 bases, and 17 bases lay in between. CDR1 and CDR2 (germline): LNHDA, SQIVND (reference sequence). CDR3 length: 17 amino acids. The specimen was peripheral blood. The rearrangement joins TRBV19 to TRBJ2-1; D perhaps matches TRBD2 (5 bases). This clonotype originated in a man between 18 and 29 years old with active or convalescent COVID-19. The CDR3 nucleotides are TGTGCCAGTAGTATAGTTAATCGGGGTTTTCCGTACAATGAGCAGTTCTTC. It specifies CASSIVNRGFPYNEQFF.